This TCR beta chain was observed in a study of T cells in Graves' hyperthyroidism and ophthalmopathy (dated by TCRdb to between 2018 and 2021). Looking at the study overall: Peripheral blood samples were taken at initial diagnosis, before any treatment was given. The paper describes TCR Vbeta CDR3 sequencing of 135 peripheral blood samples, made up of 43 ophthalmopathy patients, approximately 76 hyperthyroidism patients and 17 progressor patients. To identify TCR V-J signatures that set the groups apart, the researchers used a discovery cohort of 100 or so patients, made up of 40 to 45 with Graves' ophthalmopathy and some 58 with stable Graves' hyperthyroidism. The roughly 91 discovery patients were randomly divided into training and test sets at a 7:3 ratio. Whether ophthalmopathy could be predicted prospectively was tested in an independent validation cohort made up of under 20 hyperthyroidism patients plus 17 patients who later progressed to ophthalmopathy. Once sampling was done, hyperthyroidism patients were given methimazole at a starting dose of 30 mg daily, whereas ophthalmopathy patients were given high-dose intravenous methylprednisolone. In several Graves' hyperthyroidism patients, the study also compared T-cell repertoires from thyroid tissue with T-cell repertoires from blood.

Amplification of TCR beta CDR3 regions was carried out from RNA transcripts. The first round of RT-PCR for the TCR CDR3 was performed with the HTBI primer set and the Qiagen OneStep RT-PCR kit. Libraries were constructed in a second round of multiplex PCR, after which size selection and purification were carried out. Libraries were sequenced paired-end with 100 bp reads on an Illumina HiSeq2000. The source study handled its data this way. SOAPnuke was used to process the raw data, removing reads that contained adapters or uncalled bases, had a mean Phred below 15, or lacked an exact match to the constant primer or identifier. High-quality paired reads were merged using COPE v1.2.5, and each unique nucleotide sequence was defined as a clonotype. MiTCR v1.1 was used to align the clonotypes against IMGT TRBV, TRBD and TRBJ reference segments. The analysis was restricted to V-J combinations with a frequency above 0.0001, which together covered 99.2% of the repertoires. A TCS score was defined as the ratio between F50 (clonal expansion) and ExV (chaos), using BLOSUM62-based TCRdist between CDR3 peptides within each V-J. Welch's t-statistics and random forest reduced fewer than 600 V-J features to 13, which were used in a naive Bayes classifier (R e1071). In-frame beta chains were kept once TCRdb had trimmed the public reads at Q25 with fastp and called clones with MiXCR. Each entry merges the rows of one CDR3 protein and shows their most common DNA and genes. These V and J calls are TCRdb output, not the study's own analysis. The sample yields 400,000 or so distinct CDR3 sequences; approximately 15% were counted once. About 20% of the sample rests with the top ten.

Overall study outcomes, separate from this receptor: In validation, the model predicted progression to ophthalmopathy a median of approximately 6.6 months before onset, with roughly 70% sensitivity and nearly 75% specificity. Sample size was not statistically predetermined, and blinding of investigators to group allocation was not performed. Most expanded thyroid clonotypes (frequency above 0.001) were also detected in blood, a finding suggesting that blood repertoires may reflect thyroid immune responses. In cross-validation, a model built on a 13 V-J signature told ophthalmopathy apart from stable hyperthyroidism with approximately 90% sensitivity and roughly 81% specificity, and in testing the same model reached 80%/75%.

The V end gives up 5 bases and the J end 6 bases, leaving 10 bases in the junction not matched to a gene. The CDR3 goes from the cysteine to the phenylalanine over 15 residues. Left in the record is the CDR3 DNA by itself, 45 bases read in frame from the first base. This clonotype was observed at least ten times. The antigen it recognizes is unknown. No much larger clonotype is one base removed from it; base qualities were not supplied. Ophthalmopathy patients had moderately to severely active disease, Clinical Activity Score of at least 3, NOSPECS grade of at least 4, and duration under 3 months. Exclusion was applied to patients with uncontrolled infections, other autoimmune diseases, pregnancy or lactation. Diagnoses were based on clinical symptoms, serum thyroxine and TRAb, thyroid ultrasound and orbital computed tomography. Ficoll-Paque density gradient centrifugation was used to isolate PBMCs from around 10 ml of fresh peripheral blood. Trizol reagent was used to extract total RNA, and RNA quality was then checked on an Agilent 2100 Bioanalyzer.

The receptor's source is a woman between 25 and 40 years old with Graves' ophthalmopathy. The rearranged chain carries TRBV12-3 or TRBV12-4 and TRBJ2-3; TRBD2 aligns with 8 central bases. Sample: blood. The nucleotide sequence is given as TGTGCCAGCAGTCCAGGCCGGGGGGGCCAGGATACGCAGTATTTT. Its amino acids are CASSPGRGGQDTQYF.